These T cell receptor beta chains were read from a single sample in a study of T cell repertoires in cytomegalovirus infection. Each CDR3 protein is one row after TCRdb ran MiXCR on the reads. The sample shows about 190,000 distinct CDR3 sequences, 7.5% to 10% of them seen only once. The sequencing sample was made of PBMCs. The receptor source for this set is a human donor in good health (CMV status not recorded). Some clones in this sample may be carry-over from other donors' samples. The CDR3 runs from the conserved cysteine through the conserved F or W. Each record gives: CDR3 length, J gene, V gene, clone size, D gene, CDR3 protein, CDR3 DNA. D genes are given only for firm matches. Only part of the rows carry a size: once, few, many, or a class if the clone is expanded.

len: 12; j_gene: TRBJ2-1; v_gene: TRBV30; abundance: many; d_gene: -; CDR3aa: CAWTPRGSIPHF; CDR3nt: TGTGCCTGGACCCCCAGGGGCTCTATTCCTCACTTC
len: 14; j_gene: TRBJ1-1; v_gene: TRBV27; abundance: many; d_gene: -; CDR3aa: CASSYLGRYTEAFF; CDR3nt: TGTGCCAGCAGTTATCTGGGACGGTACACTGAAGCTTTCTTT
len: 15; j_gene: TRBJ1-2; v_gene: TRBV7-6; abundance: many; d_gene: TRBD1; CDR3aa: CASSPFRGLTYGYTF; CDR3nt: TGTGCCAGCAGCCCATTCAGGGGGCTGACCTATGGCTACACCTTC
len: 15; j_gene: TRBJ2-2; v_gene: TRBV7-2; abundance: many; d_gene: -; CDR3aa: CASTRGRLNTGELFF; CDR3nt: TGTGCCAGCACCCGCGGGCGGTTGAACACCGGGGAGCTGTTTTTT
len: 15; j_gene: TRBJ1-5; v_gene: TRBV2; abundance: -; d_gene: -; CDR3aa: CASTAESGGNQPQHF; CDR3nt: TGTGCCAGCACGGCAGAGTCGGGTGGCAATCAGCCCCAGCATTTT
len: 16; j_gene: TRBJ1-2; v_gene: TRBV10-3; abundance: -; d_gene: TRBD1; CDR3aa: CAISRDRGNTNYGYTF; CDR3nt: TGTGCCATCAGCAGAGACAGGGGGAACACGAACTATGGCTACACCTTC
len: 13; j_gene: TRBJ1-1; v_gene: TRBV7-2; abundance: -; d_gene: -; CDR3aa: CASSRSTDTEAFF; CDR3nt: TGTGCCAGCAGCAGATCGACAGACACTGAAGCTTTCTTT
len: 14; j_gene: TRBJ1-1; v_gene: TRBV28; abundance: many; d_gene: -; CDR3aa: CASSSPLQAGRAFF; CDR3nt: TGTGCCAGCAGTTCACCATTGCAGGCGGGGCGAGCTTTCTTT
len: 15; j_gene: TRBJ1-6; v_gene: TRBV12-3/TRBV12-4; abundance: -; d_gene: -; CDR3aa: CASRPAGPGNSPLHF; CDR3nt: TGTGCCAGCAGGCCAGCGGGACCAGGGAATTCACCCCTCCACTTT
len: 15; j_gene: TRBJ2-3; v_gene: TRBV7-2; abundance: -; d_gene: TRBD1; CDR3aa: CASSLYRGGTDTQYF; CDR3nt: TGTGCCAGCAGCTTATACAGGGGCGGCACAGATACGCAGTATTTT
len: 15; j_gene: TRBJ2-5; v_gene: TRBV7-8; abundance: few; d_gene: TRBD2; CDR3aa: CASRRGFGYQETQYF; CDR3nt: TGTGCCAGCCGGCGGGGGTTCGGGTACCAAGAGACCCAGTACTTC
len: 13; j_gene: TRBJ2-5; v_gene: TRBV20-1; abundance: -; d_gene: TRBD2; CDR3aa: CSAQLAGQETQYF; CDR3nt: TGCAGTGCCCAACTAGCGGGGCAAGAGACCCAGTACTTC